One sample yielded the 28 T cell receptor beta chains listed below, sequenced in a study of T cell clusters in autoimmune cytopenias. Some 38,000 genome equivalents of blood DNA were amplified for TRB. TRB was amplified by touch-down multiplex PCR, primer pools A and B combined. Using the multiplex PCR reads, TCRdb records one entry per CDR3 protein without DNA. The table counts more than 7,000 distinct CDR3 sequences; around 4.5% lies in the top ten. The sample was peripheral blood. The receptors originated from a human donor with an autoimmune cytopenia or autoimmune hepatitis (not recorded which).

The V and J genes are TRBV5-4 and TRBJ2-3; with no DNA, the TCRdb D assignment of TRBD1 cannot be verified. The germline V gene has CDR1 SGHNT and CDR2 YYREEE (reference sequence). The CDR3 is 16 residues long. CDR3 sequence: CASTSLDRAGTDTQYF.

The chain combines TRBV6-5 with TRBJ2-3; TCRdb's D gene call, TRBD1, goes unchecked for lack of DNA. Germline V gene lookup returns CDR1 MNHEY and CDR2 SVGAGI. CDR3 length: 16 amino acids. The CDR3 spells CASSYSDRQYTDTQYF.

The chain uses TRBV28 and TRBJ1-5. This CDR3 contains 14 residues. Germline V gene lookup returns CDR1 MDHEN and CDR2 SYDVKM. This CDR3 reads CASLRMAGNQPQHF.

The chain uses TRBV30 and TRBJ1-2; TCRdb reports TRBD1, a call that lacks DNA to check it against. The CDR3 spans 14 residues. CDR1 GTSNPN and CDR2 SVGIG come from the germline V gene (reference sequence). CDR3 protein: CAWSSLTLKDGYTF.

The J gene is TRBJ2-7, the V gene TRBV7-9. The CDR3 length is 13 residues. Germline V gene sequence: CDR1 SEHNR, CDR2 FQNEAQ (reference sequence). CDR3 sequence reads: CASSSQASYEQYF.

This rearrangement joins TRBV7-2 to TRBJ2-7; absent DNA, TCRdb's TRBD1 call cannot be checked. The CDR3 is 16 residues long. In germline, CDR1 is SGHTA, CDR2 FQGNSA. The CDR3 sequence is CASREIGGASSYEQYF.

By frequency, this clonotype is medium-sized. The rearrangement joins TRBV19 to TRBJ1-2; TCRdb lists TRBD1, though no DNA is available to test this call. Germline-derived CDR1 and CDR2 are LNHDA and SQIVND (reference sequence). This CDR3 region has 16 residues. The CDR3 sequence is CASSKPGQGGRYGYTF. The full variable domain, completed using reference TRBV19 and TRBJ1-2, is DGGITQSPKYLFRKEGQNVTLSCEQNLNHDAMYWYRQDPGQGLRLIYYSQIVNDFQKGDIAEGYSVSREKKESFPLTVTSAQKNPTAFYLCASSKPGQGGRYGYTFGSGTRLTVV.

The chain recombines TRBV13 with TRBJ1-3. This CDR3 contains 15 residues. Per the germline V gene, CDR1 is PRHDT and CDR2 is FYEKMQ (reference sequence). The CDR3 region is CASGFRDTIQNTIYF.

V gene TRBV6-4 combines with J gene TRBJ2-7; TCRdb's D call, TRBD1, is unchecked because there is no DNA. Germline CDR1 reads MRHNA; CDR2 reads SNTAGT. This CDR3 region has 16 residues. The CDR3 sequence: CASSYYVARGEGEQYF.

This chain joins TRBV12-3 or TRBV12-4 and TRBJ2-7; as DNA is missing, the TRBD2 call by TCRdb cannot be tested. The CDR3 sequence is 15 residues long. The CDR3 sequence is CASSWISGSINEQYF.

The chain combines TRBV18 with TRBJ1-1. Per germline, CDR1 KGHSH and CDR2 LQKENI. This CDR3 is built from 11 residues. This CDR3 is CASSSTLEAFF.

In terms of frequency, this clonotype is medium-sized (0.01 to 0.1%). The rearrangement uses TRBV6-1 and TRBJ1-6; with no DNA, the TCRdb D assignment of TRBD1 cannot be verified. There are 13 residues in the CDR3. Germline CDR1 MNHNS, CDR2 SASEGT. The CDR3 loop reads CASRTDHYSPLHF.

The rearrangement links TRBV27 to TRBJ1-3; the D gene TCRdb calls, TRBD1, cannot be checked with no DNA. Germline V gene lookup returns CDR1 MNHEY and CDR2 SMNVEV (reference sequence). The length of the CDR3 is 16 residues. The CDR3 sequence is CASSPGHFGAGNTIYF.

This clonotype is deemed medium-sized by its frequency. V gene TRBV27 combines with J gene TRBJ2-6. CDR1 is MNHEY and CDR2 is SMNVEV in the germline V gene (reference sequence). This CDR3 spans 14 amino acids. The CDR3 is CASSFMAGANVLTF.

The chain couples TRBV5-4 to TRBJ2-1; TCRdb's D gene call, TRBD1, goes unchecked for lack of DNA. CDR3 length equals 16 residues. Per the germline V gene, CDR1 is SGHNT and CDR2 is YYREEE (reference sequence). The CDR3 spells CASSLPGQASFNEQFF.

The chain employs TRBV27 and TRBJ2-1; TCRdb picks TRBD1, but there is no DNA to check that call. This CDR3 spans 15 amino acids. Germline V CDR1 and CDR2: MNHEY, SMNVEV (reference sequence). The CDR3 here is CASSLYGATNNEQFF.

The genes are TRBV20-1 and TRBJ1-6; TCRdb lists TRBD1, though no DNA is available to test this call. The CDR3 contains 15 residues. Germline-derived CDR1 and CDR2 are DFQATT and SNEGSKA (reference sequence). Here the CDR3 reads CSASGGTLVDSPLHF.

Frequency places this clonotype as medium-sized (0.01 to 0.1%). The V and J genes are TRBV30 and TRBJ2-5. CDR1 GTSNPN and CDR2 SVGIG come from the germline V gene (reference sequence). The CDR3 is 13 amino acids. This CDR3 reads CAWSGSGPETQYF.

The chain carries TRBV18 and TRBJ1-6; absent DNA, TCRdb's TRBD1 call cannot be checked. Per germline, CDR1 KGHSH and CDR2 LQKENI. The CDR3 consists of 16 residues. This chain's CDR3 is CASSPTQARGNSPLHF. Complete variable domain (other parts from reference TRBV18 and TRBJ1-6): NAGVMQNPRHLVRRRGQEARLRCSPMKGHSHVYWYRQLPEEGLKFMVYLQKENIIDESGMPKERFSAEFPKEGPSILRIQQVVRGDSAAYFCASSPTQARGNSPLHFGNGTRLTVT.

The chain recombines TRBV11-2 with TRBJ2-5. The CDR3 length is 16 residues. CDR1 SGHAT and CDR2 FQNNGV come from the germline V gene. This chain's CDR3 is CASSLVHGAVGETQYF. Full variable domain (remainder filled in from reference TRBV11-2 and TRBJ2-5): EAGVAQSPRYKIIEKRQSVAFWCNPISGHATLYWYQQILGQGPKLLIQFQNNGVVDDSQLPKDRFSAERLKGVDSTLKIQPAKLEDSAVYLCASSLVHGAVGETQYFGPGTRLLVL.

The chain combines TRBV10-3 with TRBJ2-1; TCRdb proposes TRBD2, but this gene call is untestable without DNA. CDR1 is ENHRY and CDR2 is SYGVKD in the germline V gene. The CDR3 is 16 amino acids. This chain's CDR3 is CAIKSGDEGYYNEQFF.

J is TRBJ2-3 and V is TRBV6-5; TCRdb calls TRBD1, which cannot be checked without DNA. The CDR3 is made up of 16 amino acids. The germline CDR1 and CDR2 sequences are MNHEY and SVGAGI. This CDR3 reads CASSPPRGFFTDTQYF.

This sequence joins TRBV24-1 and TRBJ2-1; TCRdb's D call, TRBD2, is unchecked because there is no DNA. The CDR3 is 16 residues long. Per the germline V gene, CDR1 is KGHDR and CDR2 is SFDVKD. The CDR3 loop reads CATSDSGAPFYNEQFF.

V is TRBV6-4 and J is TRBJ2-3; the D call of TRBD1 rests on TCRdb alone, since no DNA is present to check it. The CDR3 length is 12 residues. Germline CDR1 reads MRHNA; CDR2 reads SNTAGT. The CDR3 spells CASSPWGNTQYF.

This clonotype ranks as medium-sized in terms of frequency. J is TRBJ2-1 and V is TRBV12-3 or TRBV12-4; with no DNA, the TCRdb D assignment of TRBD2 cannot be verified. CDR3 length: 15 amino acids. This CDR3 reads CASSRGLAGDNEQFF.

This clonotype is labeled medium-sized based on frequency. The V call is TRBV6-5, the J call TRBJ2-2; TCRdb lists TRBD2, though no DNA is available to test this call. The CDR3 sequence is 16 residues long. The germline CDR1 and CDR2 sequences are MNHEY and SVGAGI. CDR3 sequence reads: CASSYTGTSGTGELFF.

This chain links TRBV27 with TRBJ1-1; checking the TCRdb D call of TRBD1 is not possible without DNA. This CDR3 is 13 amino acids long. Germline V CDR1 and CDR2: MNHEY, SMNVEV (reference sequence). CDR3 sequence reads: CASSSGHLAEAFF.

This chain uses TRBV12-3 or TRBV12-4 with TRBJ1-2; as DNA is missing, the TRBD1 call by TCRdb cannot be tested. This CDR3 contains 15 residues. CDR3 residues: CASSQGGGFVDGYTF.